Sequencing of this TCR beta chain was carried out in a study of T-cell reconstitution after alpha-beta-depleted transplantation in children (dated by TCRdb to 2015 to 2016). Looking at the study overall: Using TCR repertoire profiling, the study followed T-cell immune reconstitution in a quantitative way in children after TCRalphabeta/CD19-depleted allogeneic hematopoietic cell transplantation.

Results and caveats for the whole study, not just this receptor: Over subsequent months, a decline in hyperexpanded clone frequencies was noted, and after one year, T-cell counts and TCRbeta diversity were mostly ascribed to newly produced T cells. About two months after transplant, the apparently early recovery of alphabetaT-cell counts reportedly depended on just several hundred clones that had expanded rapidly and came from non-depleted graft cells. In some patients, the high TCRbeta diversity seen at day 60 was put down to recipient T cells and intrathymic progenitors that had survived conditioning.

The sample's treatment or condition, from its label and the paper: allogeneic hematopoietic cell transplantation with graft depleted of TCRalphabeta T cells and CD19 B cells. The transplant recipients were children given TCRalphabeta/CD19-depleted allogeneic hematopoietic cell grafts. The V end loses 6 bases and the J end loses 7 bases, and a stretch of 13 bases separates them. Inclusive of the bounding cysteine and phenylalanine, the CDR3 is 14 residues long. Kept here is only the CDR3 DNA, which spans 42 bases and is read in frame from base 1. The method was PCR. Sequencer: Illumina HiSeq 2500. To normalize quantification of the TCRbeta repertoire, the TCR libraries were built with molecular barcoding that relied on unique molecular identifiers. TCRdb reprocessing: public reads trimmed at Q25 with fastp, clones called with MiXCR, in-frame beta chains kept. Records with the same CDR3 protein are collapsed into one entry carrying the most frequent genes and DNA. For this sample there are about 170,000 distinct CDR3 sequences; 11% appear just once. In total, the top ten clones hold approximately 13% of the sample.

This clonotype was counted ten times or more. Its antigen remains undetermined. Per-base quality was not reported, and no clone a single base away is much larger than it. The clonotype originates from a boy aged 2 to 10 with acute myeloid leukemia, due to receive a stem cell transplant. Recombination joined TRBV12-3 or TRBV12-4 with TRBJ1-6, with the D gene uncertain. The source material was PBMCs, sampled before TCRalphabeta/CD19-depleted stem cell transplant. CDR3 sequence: CASSFEWRNSPLHF. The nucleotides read TGTGCCAGCAGCTTTGAATGGAGGAATTCACCCCTCCACTTT.